The clone carrying this T cell receptor beta chain was recorded once. The antigen is undetermined. CD8 cells regarded as naive lacked CD45RO, were positively chosen for CCR7, and omitted terminally differentiated effector memory CD45RA+ cells. The assay was carried out at the deep level. Data came from immunoSEQ multiplex PCR; TCRdb stores just in-frame clones and leaves some out. The data show some 2 million clones, with about 95% seen just once and roughly 1% held by the top ten. This entry belongs to a study of shared clonotypes between healthy human individuals. Study-level background: Donors had three CD4 naive, three CD4 memory, two CD8 naive and one CD8 memory plate apiece. Overall study findings and caveats: Of the naive CD4 clonotypes, around 5% were shared across a handful of donors. Sorted-subset samples were not fully sequenced, rarefaction indicated.

Germline V gives CDR1 MDHEN, CDR2 SYDVKM. The CDR3 contains 13 residues. With 1 base removed from V and 9 bases from J, the gap between germline ends came to 11 bases. What was sequenced was naive CD8+ T cells sorted from blood. The J gene is TRBJ2-3, the V gene TRBV28; perhaps TRBD2 as D (7 bases). This clonotype originated in a man aged 18 to 35 in good health. The CDR3 coding sequence is TGTGCCAGCAGTTTATTGGGGGGGCAAACGCAGTATTTT. Translation gives CASSLLGGQTQYF.